These T cell receptor beta chains were read from a single sample in a study of cytomegalovirus exposure and HLA in healthy donors. Using immunoSEQ multiplex PCR, the repertoire was profiled, and TCRdb retains in-frame clones only, with some absent. The data contain 150,000 to 200,000 clones, around 82% of them seen just once; the ten biggest clones take up about 3%. The specimen sequenced was PBMCs. Source of these receptors: a woman aged 18 to 35 in good health and CMV-seropositive. The CDR3 runs from the conserved cysteine through the conserved F or W. A D gene is named only where the DNA matches it firmly. A row's size may be missing; if present it is once, few, many or a size class.

TRBD1 | few | TRBJ2-7 | TRBV18 | CASSLGQGGNYEQYF | TGTGCCAGCTCCCTCGGACAGGGTGGGAACTACGAGCAGTACTTC
NA | NA | TRBJ1-2 | TRBV9 | CASSTPTGGANYGYTF | TGTGCCAGCAGCACCCCTACCGGGGGAGCCAACTATGGCTACACCTTC
TRBD2 | NA | TRBJ2-5 | TRBV18 | CASSPGLAGEQETQYF | TGTGCCAGCTCACCCGGACTAGCGGGGGAGCAAGAGACCCAGTACTTC
TRBD1 | NA | TRBJ1-5 | TRBV4-1 | CASSQETTGWGNQPQHF | TGCGCCAGCAGCCAAGAAACGACAGGGTGGGGCAATCAGCCCCAGCATTTT
TRBD1 | NA | TRBJ1-4 | TRBV11-2 | CASSWGQGREKLFF | TGTGCCAGCAGCTGGGGACAGGGGCGCGAAAAACTGTTTTTT
TRBD1 | once | TRBJ2-7 | TRBV2 | CASSEVVGGQDSYEQYF | TGTGCCAGCAGTGAAGTGGTAGGGGGCCAGGACTCCTACGAGCAGTACTTC
NA | NA | TRBJ1-1 | TRBV6-1 | CASSRQENTEAFF | TGTGCCAGCAGTAGACAGGAGAACACTGAAGCTTTCTTT
TRBD1 | NA | TRBJ2-5 | TRBV5-1 | CASSLGQGLETQYF | TGCGCCAGCAGCCTAGGACAGGGTCTGGAGACCCAGTACTTC
TRBD1 | few | TRBJ2-2 | TRBV19 | CASSRWAGGNTGELFF | TGTGCCAGCAGTCGGTGGGCAGGGGGGAACACCGGGGAGCTGTTTTTT
NA | once | TRBJ2-6 | TRBV4-2 | CASSQGSGTGTSGANVLTF | TGTGCCAGCAGCCAAGGGAGCGGGACAGGCACCTCTGGGGCCAACGTCCTGACTTTC
NA | NA | TRBJ2-1 | TRBV4-1 | CASSQALLVTEQFF | TGCGCCAGCAGCCAAGCCCTACTAGTAACTGAGCAGTTCTTC
TRBD1 | NA | TRBJ2-4 | TRBV6-5 | CASSLSGTENIQYF | TGTGCCAGCAGTCTCTCCGGGACAGAAAACATTCAGTACTTC
NA | NA | TRBJ2-3 | TRBV6-6 | CASSYRSVGTDTQYF | TGTGCCAGCAGTTACCGTAGCGTCGGCACAGATACGCAGTATTTT
NA | NA | TRBJ2-3 | TRBV5-1 | CASSLSLQDTQYF | TGCGCCAGCAGCTTGTCCCTCCAGGATACGCAGTATTTT
NA | NA | TRBJ2-3 | TRBV25-1 | CASSEYQGSKGTQYF | TGTGCCAGCAGTGAATATCAGGGCTCCAAGGGTACGCAGTATTTT
TRBD2 | NA | TRBJ2-5 | TRBV11-1 | CASSRTSSETQYF | TGTGCCAGCAGCCGGACTAGCTCGGAGACCCAGTACTTC